This is a list of T cell receptor beta chains from one sample in a study of shared clonotypes between healthy human individuals. The table came from immunoSEQ multiplex PCR; TCRdb's copy has only in-frame clones and leaves some out. The sample contains fewer than 700,000 clones, around three quarters of which appear only once. The sample was PBMCs. These receptors were taken from a woman aged 40 to 50 in good health. Some clones in this sample may be carry-over from other donors' samples. The CDR3 runs from the conserved cysteine through the conserved F or W. Fields, in order: D gene, CDR3 length, V gene, J gene, clone size, CDR3 DNA, CDR3 protein. The D gene is left open where the match is weak. Clone size is stated in some rows and not others, as once, few, many or a class when expanded.

TRBD1	15	TRBV5-1	TRBJ2-7	-	TGCGCCAGCAGCTCCTGGGACAGGGATGCCTACGAGCAGTACTTC	CASSSWDRDAYEQYF
-	16	TRBV18	TRBJ1-5	-	TGTGCCAGCTCAATGGGGACTCAAGGAGGCAATCAGCCCCAGCATTTT	CASSMGTQGGNQPQHF
-	13	TRBV30	TRBJ2-1	once	TGTGCCTGGAGCGCAGAGCAAGGCAATGAGCAGTTCTTC	CAWSAEQGNEQFF
-	14	TRBV7-8	TRBJ1-2	-	TGTGCCAGCAGCTCCCAGGTGGGAGACTATGGCTACACCTTC	CASSSQVGDYGYTF
-	14	TRBV7-3	TRBJ1-2	once	TGTGCCAGCAGCTTAGGATCAGGGACGGGAGGCTACACCTTC	CASSLGSGTGGYTF
-	13	TRBV7-6	TRBJ2-7	-	TGTGCCAGCAGCTTGAATGACGCCTACGAGCAGTACTTC	CASSLNDAYEQYF
-	14	TRBV28	TRBJ2-7	-	TGTGCCAGCAGCTTACGCGACAGACTCTACGAGCAGTACTTC	CASSLRDRLYEQYF
TRBD1	17	TRBV9	TRBJ1-6	-	TGTGCCAGCAGCCCTTATCTGGCCGGGACAGGAGGTTCACCCCTCCACTTT	CASSPYLAGTGGSPLHF
-	14	TRBV11-2	TRBJ2-4	few	TGTGCCAGCAGCCCAACAGGAGCCAAAAACATTCAGTACTTC	CASSPTGAKNIQYF
-	13	TRBV7-9	TRBJ1-2	-	TGTGCCAGCAGCTTAGATAATAACTATGGCTACACCTTC	CASSLDNNYGYTF
TRBD1	13	TRBV2	TRBJ1-5	few	TGTGCCAGCAGTGGACAGGGAAATCAGCCCCAGCATTTT	CASSGQGNQPQHF